This section outlines one T cell receptor (beta chain) sequence together with its context. Its cognate antigen is unknown. V lost 10 bases and J lost 7, with 22 bases in between. Germline V gene data show CDR1 as SNHLY and CDR2 as FYNNEI. CDR3 length equals 15 residues. This sample was taken from a study of T-cell memory formation after mild COVID-19. Study overall: In these data, TCR clusters were largely donor specific. Findings and limits, study-wide: Clones contracting over day 15 to 85 were CD4/CD8 balanced, with later expanders leaning CD4+. SARS-CoV-2 specificity was not confirmed for second-wave clones peaking on day 37.

TCRdb ran MiXCR on the 5' RACE reads and lists one entry per CDR3 protein. This table holds roughly 600,000 distinct CDR3 sequences, roughly 18% found once. The rearrangement uses TRBV2 and TRBJ1-4, with unresolved D. This sequence was found in an adult woman who had mild COVID-19 (a few samples of this study predate the infection). Cell type and time point are not known. Sequenced sample: PBMCs or a T cell subset sorted from them (not recorded which). Here the CDR3 DNA reads TGTGCCACCCAGAGACCGGGATTCGGGAGTGAAAAACTGTTTTTT. This gives the protein CATQRPGFGSEKLFF. Combining the CDR3 with reference TRBV2 and TRBJ1-4 gives the whole variable domain EPEVTQTPSHQVTQMGQEVILRCVPISNHLYFYWYRQILGQKVEFLVSFYNNEISEKSEIFDDQFSVERPDGSNFTLKIRSTKLEDSAMYFCATQRPGFGSEKLFFGSGTQLSVL.